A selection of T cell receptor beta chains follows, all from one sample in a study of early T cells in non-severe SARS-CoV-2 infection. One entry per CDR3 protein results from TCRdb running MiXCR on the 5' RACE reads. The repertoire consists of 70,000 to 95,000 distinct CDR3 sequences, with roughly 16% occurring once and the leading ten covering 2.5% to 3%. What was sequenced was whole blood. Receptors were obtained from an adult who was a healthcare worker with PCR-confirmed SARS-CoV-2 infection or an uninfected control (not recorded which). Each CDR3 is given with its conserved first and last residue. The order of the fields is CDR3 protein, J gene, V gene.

CDR3: CAWNPNWSGMGQGSPYEQYF
J: TRBJ2-7
V: TRBV30

CDR3: CSVSSPSTDTQYF
J: TRBJ2-3
V: TRBV29-1

CDR3: CASSRLTGELFF
J: TRBJ2-2
V: TRBV7-8

CDR3: CASKGRGINQPQHF
J: TRBJ1-5
V: TRBV6-5

CDR3: CASSPQGFGTEAFF
J: TRBJ1-1
V: TRBV12-3/TRBV12-4

CDR3: CASSFESSGNTIYF
J: TRBJ1-3
V: TRBV5-1

CDR3: CASSTFLAGGPNEQFF
J: TRBJ2-1
V: TRBV9

CDR3: CASSEDRFGGYTF
J: TRBJ1-2
V: TRBV2

CDR3: CASSLFWETEAFF
J: TRBJ1-1
V: TRBV5-1

CDR3: CASSEYRGADLYNEQFF
J: TRBJ2-1
V: TRBV25-1

CDR3: CASSGDFFTDTQYF
J: TRBJ2-3
V: TRBV28

CDR3: CASSRPGLDQETQYF
J: TRBJ2-5
V: TRBV6-6

CDR3: CASSLSGVNTGELFF
J: TRBJ2-2
V: TRBV12-3/TRBV12-4

CDR3: CASRPRDRGYTGELFF
J: TRBJ2-2
V: TRBV6-4

CDR3: CATSSRLAGTFYNEQFF
J: TRBJ2-1
V: TRBV15

CDR3: CASSSNRPSGANVLTF
J: TRBJ2-6
V: TRBV27

CDR3: CASSLDRQGNEQYF
J: TRBJ2-7
V: TRBV11-2

CDR3: CASSVSAGQGYEQYF
J: TRBJ2-7
V: TRBV9

CDR3: CASSPYAGEVPEQFF
J: TRBJ2-1
V: TRBV5-5

CDR3: CASSTYTGTSGGETQYF
J: TRBJ2-5
V: TRBV9

CDR3: CARLSDRGVNQPQHF
J: TRBJ1-5
V: TRBV6-1

CDR3: CASTPDGPSSYEQYF
J: TRBJ2-7
V: TRBV28

CDR3: CAISGGTSWTGELFF
J: TRBJ2-2
V: TRBV10-3

CDR3: CSAPQGRRSTEAFF
J: TRBJ1-1
V: TRBV20-1

CDR3: CASSEGQTGIEKLFF
J: TRBJ1-4
V: TRBV9

CDR3: CATSDLFSEQFF
J: TRBJ2-1
V: TRBV24-1

CDR3: CASSFLAGGPIGRTGELFF
J: TRBJ2-2
V: TRBV12-3/TRBV12-4

CDR3: CSVAEQANVGYTF
J: TRBJ1-2
V: TRBV29-1

CDR3: CASSVDWTNEQFF
J: TRBJ2-1
V: TRBV11-2

CDR3: CASRNGEGTQYF
J: TRBJ2-5
V: TRBV2

CDR3: CAISVVGSSYNEQFF
J: TRBJ2-1
V: TRBV10-3

CDR3: CASSYWRTSGEYDEQFF
J: TRBJ2-1
V: TRBV13

CDR3: CASSDLAGANTDTQYF
J: TRBJ2-3
V: TRBV10-2

CDR3: CASSIGAALPQFF
J: TRBJ2-1
V: TRBV19

CDR3: CSAISGGMGGETQYF
J: TRBJ2-5
V: TRBV20-1

CDR3: CASRSPGQGSYEQYF
J: TRBJ2-7
V: TRBV6-2/TRBV6-3

CDR3: CSVGVAGEQFF
J: TRBJ2-1
V: TRBV29-1

CDR3: CASSYGEATDTQYF
J: TRBJ2-3
V: TRBV6-2/TRBV6-3

CDR3: CASSGTSYEQYF
J: TRBJ2-7
V: TRBV11-2

CDR3: CASTARGLAGGSTDTQYF
J: TRBJ2-3
V: TRBV6-1

CDR3: CASSPKETQYF
J: TRBJ2-5
V: TRBV6-6

CDR3: CASSRGDSPLHF
J: TRBJ1-6
V: TRBV7-9

CDR3: CASSARTRSIDTDTQYF
J: TRBJ2-3
V: TRBV9

CDR3: CASSQPRQLLAGELFF
J: TRBJ2-2
V: TRBV3-1

CDR3: CASSLMGREAGTGELFF
J: TRBJ2-2
V: TRBV6-5

CDR3: CAWSVQQGGPGELFF
J: TRBJ2-2
V: TRBV30

CDR3: CASRYTDTQYF
J: TRBJ2-3
V: TRBV12-3/TRBV12-4

CDR3: CASSFLVGPTYEQYF
J: TRBJ2-7
V: TRBV27

CDR3: CSVYPGPDGTEAFF
J: TRBJ1-1
V: TRBV29-1

CDR3: CASSLEGLRTDTQYF
J: TRBJ2-3
V: TRBV5-4

CDR3: CASSQDFGTVFYQSTEAFF
J: TRBJ1-1
V: TRBV4-1

CDR3: CASSLLSGSSYEQYF
J: TRBJ2-7
V: TRBV11-2

CDR3: CSALRDGSPFPALNNEQFF
J: TRBJ2-1
V: TRBV20-1

CDR3: CASTTFGDSSNQPQHF
J: TRBJ1-5
V: TRBV19